The source of this TCR beta chain is a study of T cell repertoires in cytomegalovirus infection. This clonotype was counted between two and nine times. What it binds is not known. V lost 5 bases, J lost 7 bases, and 21 bases lay in between. The CDR3 totals 16 residues. The V gene's germline CDR1 is MNHEY and CDR2 SMNVEV (reference sequence). Using its own MiXCR run on the reads, TCRdb lists one record per CDR3 protein. The table lists approximately 910,000 distinct CDR3 sequences, 30% to 40% of them singletons. This sequence was found in a human donor in good health (CMV status not recorded). Some clones in this sample may be carry-over from other donors' samples. Sequences were derived from cultured CD8+ T cells from PBMCs, sampled from culture after CMV antigen stimulation. The rearrangement links TRBV27 to TRBJ1-5; the D is unclear. The CDR3 loop is CASSHRADPHNQPQHF. The CDR3 DNA sequence: TGTGCCAGCAGTCATCGGGCCGACCCCCACAACCAGCCCCAGCATTTT.